The entry below describes one T cell receptor (beta chain). This clonotype has only a few counts. There is no known antigen for this receptor. Base qualities were left out, and no much larger clone turns up one base away. This sample is drawn from a study of T cells after yellow fever vaccination (dated by TCRdb to the late 2010s). Background for the entire study: Libraries from fractions with low cell numbers were prepared with the SMART-Seq v4 Ultra Low Input RNA kit. To follow T-cell clones before and after primary and booster YFV17D yellow fever vaccination, bulk TCR alpha and beta repertoires were sequenced over time. Two healthy male donors made up the cohort, one aged 18 to 29 years and the other aged 30 to 40 years. Blood samples were taken at several timepoints before and after primary and secondary immunization, and bulk PBMC replicates and cell subsets were isolated.

On the study overall, not on this receptor specifically: The secondary T-cell response was found to be weaker but faster than the primary response, with a peak reached on day 5 rather than on day 15. Because the study included only a couple of donors, the extent to which the findings can be generalized is limited. After the booster, most clones that had expanded after primary vaccination were detected again (over 95% of CD4 and about 88% of CD8), suggesting broad maintenance of memory. Because abundant contaminating clonotypes from the bulk population could be contained in FACS-sorted repertoires, computational filtering was required. A small fraction of clonotypes appeared in both the CD4 and CD8 compartments, likely as a result of convergent recombination.

The treatment or condition label, read with the paper, signifies: live attenuated yellow fever vaccine strain. PBMCs were isolated from peripheral blood using a standard Ficoll-Paque protocol. CD4 and CD8 T-cell fractions were isolated with Dynabeads CD4 and CD8 positive selection kits. TriZol was used to extract RNA from bulk PBMCs, CD4 and CD8 fractions, and dextramer-positive and dextramer-negative fractions. Synthesis of TCR cDNA relied on 5'RACE template switching, a step that introduced a universal primer site along with unique molecular identifiers. cDNA synthesis was primed from both the TCR alpha and TCR beta constant segments. Library amplification used two PCR steps, and the second PCR step added sample barcodes and sequencing adapters. Sequencing of libraries was done on Illumina HiSeq 2500 (2x100 bp) or NovaSeq (2x150 bp). As for the authors' bioinformatics: Demultiplexing of reads and collapsing into UMI consensus sequences were performed with MIGEC, and V(D)J alignment was carried out with MiXCR. Clonotypes responding to the vaccine were identified with edgeR on replicate PBMC samples, with the criteria of FDR below 0.01 and a log2 fold change above 5 up to day 15. Each bulk clonotype received a CD4 or CD8 identity based on whether the sequenced CD4 or CD8 repertoire contained that clonotype at higher abundance. TCRdb reprocessing: public reads trimmed at Q25 with fastp, clones called with MiXCR, in-frame beta chains kept. One record per CDR3 amino acid sequence lists the most common genes and DNA. The V and J calls, along with clone size, are taken from TCRdb and not from the paper's own processing. Within this sample are under 300,000 distinct CDR3 sequences, with roughly 13% of them counted one time only. 0.4% to 0.55% of the sample goes to the ten largest clones.

The germline V gene encodes CDR1 SGHTA and CDR2 FQGNSA. Relative to germline, V is missing 5 bases and J is missing 4 bases, with 14 bases of the junction outside any gene match. The cysteine opens and the phenylalanine closes a CDR3 of 17 amino acids. Left in the record is the CDR3 DNA by itself, 51 bases read in frame from the first base. This receptor was obtained from a man aged 25 to 45 who received the YFV17D yellow fever vaccine. The V and J segments used are TRBV7-2 and TRBJ2-3, with 8 bases aligning to TRBD2. Material: CD4+ T cells sorted from PBMCs, obtained 45 days after the yellow fever booster vaccination. The CDR3 reads CASSHLGSGRASDTQYF. The sequence in DNA is TGTGCCAGCAGCCACTTGGGATCCGGGAGGGCCTCAGATACGCAGTATTTT.